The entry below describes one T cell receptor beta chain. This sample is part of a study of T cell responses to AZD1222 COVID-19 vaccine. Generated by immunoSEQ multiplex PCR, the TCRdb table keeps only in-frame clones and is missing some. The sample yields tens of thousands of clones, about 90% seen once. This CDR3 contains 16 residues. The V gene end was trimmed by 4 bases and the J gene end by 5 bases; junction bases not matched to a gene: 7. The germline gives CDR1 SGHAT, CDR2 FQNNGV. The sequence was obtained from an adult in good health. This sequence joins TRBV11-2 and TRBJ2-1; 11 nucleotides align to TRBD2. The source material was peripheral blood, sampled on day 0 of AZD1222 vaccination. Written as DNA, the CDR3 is TGTGCCAGCAGCTCGTTTAGCGGGAGGGCCGACAATGAGCAGTTCTTC. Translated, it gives CASSSFSGRADNEQFF. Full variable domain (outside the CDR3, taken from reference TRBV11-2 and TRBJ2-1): EAGVAQSPRYKIIEKRQSVAFWCNPISGHATLYWYQQILGQGPKLLIQFQNNGVVDDSQLPKDRFSAERLKGVDSTLKIQPAKLEDSAVYLCASSSFSGRADNEQFFGPGTRLTVL.